Following are 17 T cell receptor beta chains from one sample sequenced in a study of radiation and T cells in renal cell carcinoma. TCRdb keeps only in-frame clones here, not all; method: immunoSEQ multiplex PCR. Of 60,000 to 80,000 clones detected, 82% appear once; the ten largest clones hold approximately 5%. Sample time point: blood 2 weeks post-SBRT. Treatment denoted: 15 Gy SBRT to primary tumor, nephrectomy 4 weeks later. The source was blood, collected from a patient whose treatment included radiotherapy and nephrectomy. These receptor sequences come from a man aged 55-75 years with renal cell carcinoma.

The chain couples TRBV5-1 to TRBJ1-1; no definite D call. The CDR3 totals 13 residues. Germline lookup yields CDR1 SGHRS and CDR2 YFSETQ. V was cut by 2 bases and J by 1 base, with 6 bases left in between. The CDR3 is CASSFSRNTEAFF. In nucleotides, the CDR3 is TGCGCCAGCAGCTTCTCCAGGAACACTGAAGCTTTCTTT. The full variable domain, in which reference TRBV5-1 and TRBJ1-1 provide the parts outside the CDR3, is KAGVTQTPRYLIKTRGQQVTLSCSPISGHRSVSWYQQTPGQGLQFLFEYFSETQRNKGNFPGRFSGRQFSNSRSEMNVSTLELGDSALYLCASSFSRNTEAFFGQGTRLTVV.

The rearrangement joins TRBV2 to TRBJ1-5; D remains unclear. CDR1 and CDR2 from the germline V gene are SNHLY and FYNNEI. This CDR3 is built from 11 residues. With 6 bases removed from V and 7 bases from J, the gap between germline ends came to 7 bases. CDR3 nucleotide sequence: TGTGCCAGCAGGGTGGGGCAGCCCCAGCATTTT. As protein: CASRVGQPQHF.

The V call is TRBV18, the J call TRBJ1-2, with TRBD1 matching 8 bases. CDR3 length: 16 amino acids. V shed 3 bases, J shed 6 bases, and the junction held 12 bases outside the gene matches. Germline CDR1 reads KGHSH; CDR2 reads LQKENI. The CDR3 region is CASSPGTGNRQDGYTF. CDR3 DNA: TGTGCCAGCTCACCTGGGACAGGTAACCGGCAGGATGGCTACACCTTC.

The chain links TRBV10-1 to TRBJ2-7, with TRBD2 identical over 10 bases. After removal of 6 bases from V and 1 base from J, the junction contained 6 bases not matched to a gene. The CDR3 has 15 residues. CDR1 and CDR2 (germline): WNHNN, SYGVQD (reference sequence). As DNA, the CDR3 is TGCGCCAGCAGCGGAGGACTAGCGGAATCCTACGAGCAGTACTTC. It yields the protein CASSGGLAESYEQYF.

The chain combines TRBV4-1 with TRBJ2-5; D unclear. CDR1 and CDR2 from the germline V gene are MGHRA and YSYEKL. V dropped 4 bases and J dropped 6 bases, with 9 bases sitting between them. The CDR3 consists of 12 residues. CDR3 coding DNA: TGCGCCAGCAGCCTCCCAGCGAAGACCCAGTACTTC. As protein: CASSLPAKTQYF.

This clone appeared once. This chain uses TRBV5-5 with TRBJ1-5; D gene unclear. The V end was cut by 2 bases, the J end by 0 bases, with 9 bases between. The CDR3 extends over 15 amino acids. Looked up from germline, CDR1 is SGHKS and CDR2 is YYEKEE (reference sequence). Here the CDR3 reads CASSFNGNSNQPQHF. The DNA for the CDR3 is TGTGCCAGCAGCTTCAACGGGAATAGCAATCAGCCCCAGCATTTT.

The rearrangement joins TRBV2 to TRBJ2-5; unclear D gene. The J call may be incorrect, as the DNA end agrees better with TRBJ2-7. Germline CDR1 reads SNHLY; CDR2 reads FYNNEI. The CDR3 contains 12 residues. The CDR3 coding sequence is TGTGCCAGCAGTGGGGTACCTTACGAGCAGTACTTC. This codes for CASSGVPYEQYF.

The V call is TRBV4-1, the J call TRBJ2-3, with 9 positions matching TRBD2. Unmatched junction bases numbered 13, after V lost 1 base and J lost 8 bases. Germline-derived CDR1 and CDR2 are MGHRA and YSYEKL. This CDR3 region has 17 residues. DNA of the CDR3: TGCGCCAGCAGCCAAGTACCCGGCGGGAGGGGGCACGGTACGCAGTATTTT. This gives the protein CASSQVPGGRGHGTQYF.

The chain couples TRBV5-1 to TRBJ1-1, with a weak D call TRBD1 (6 bases). V lost 0 bases to trimming and J lost 4 bases, with 13 bases between them. Germline lookup yields CDR1 SGHRS and CDR2 YFSETQ. The CDR3 extends over 15 amino acids. The CDR3 coding sequence is TGCGCCAGCAGCTTGGAGAGGGGGGGCTTCACTGAAGCTTTCTTT. Amino acid sequence: CASSLERGGFTEAFF.

This clone has a single count. The chain uses TRBV30 and TRBJ2-5; 11 bases agree with TRBD2. With 1 base clipped from V and 4 bases from J, the junction kept 5 bases outside the gene matches. The CDR3 covers 15 residues. Germline lookup yields CDR1 GTSNPN and CDR2 SVGIG (reference sequence). Here the CDR3 reads CAWSGSGRGLETQYF. The DNA of the CDR3 is TGTGCCTGGAGTGGTAGCGGGAGGGGACTAGAGACCCAGTACTTC.

The chain uses TRBV19 and TRBJ1-4; D not resolved. Trimming stripped 4 bases from V and 4 bases from J, with 7 bases between. This CDR3 has 13 amino acids. Germline V gene data show CDR1 as LNHDA and CDR2 as SQIVND (reference sequence). The CDR3 here is CASSTTDNEKLFF. The CDR3 region has the DNA TGTGCCAGTAGTACCACCGATAATGAAAAACTGTTTTTT.

The chain joins TRBV7-8 to TRBJ2-3; a possible D gene is TRBD2 (5 bases). Germline V gene data show CDR1 as SGHVS and CDR2 as FQNEAQ. This CDR3 region has 11 residues. The V and J ends lost 7 bases and 5 bases respectively, with 7 bases between them. CDR3 bases: TGTGCCAGCAACGGGAAAGATACGCAGTATTTT. The encoded protein is CASNGKDTQYF.

The chain combines TRBV9 with TRBJ2-5; 15 nucleotides match TRBD2. V dropped 3 bases and J dropped 0; count of bases not matched to a gene: 6. Germline V gene data show CDR1 as SGDLS and CDR2 as YYNGEE. The CDR3 has 18 residues. CDR3 residues: CASSGGTSGRRYQETQYF. The CDR3 bases are TGTGCCAGCAGCGGCGGGACTAGCGGGAGGAGGTACCAAGAGACCCAGTACTTC. The whole variable domain, filled in from reference TRBV9 and TRBJ2-5, reads DSGVTQTPKHLITATGQRVTLRCSPRSGDLSVYWYQQSLDQGLQFLIQYYNGEERAKGNILERFSAQQFPDLHSELNLSSLELGDSALYFCASSGGTSGRRYQETQYFGPGTRLLVL.

The chain links TRBV28 to TRBJ1-5; 7 bases align to TRBD1. Germline CDR1 is MDHEN and CDR2 is SYDVKM. With V trimmed by 1 base and J by 7 bases, 13 bases remained unmatched. There are 17 residues in the CDR3. CDR3 sequence (DNA): TGTGCCAGCAGTTTATTTAGGGGGACAGCCCAAGGGCAGCCCCAGCATTTT. Its protein product is CASSLFRGTAQGQPQHF.

The chain links TRBV7-8 to TRBJ2-7, with TRBD1 matching over 7 bases. V lost 5 bases to trimming and J lost 2 bases; unmatched junction nucleotides: 3. CDR3 length: 13 residues. Per the germline V gene, CDR1 is SGHVS and CDR2 is FQNEAQ. The CDR3: CASSLDRAYEQYF. In nucleotides, the CDR3 is TGTGCCAGCAGCCTCGACAGGGCCTACGAGCAGTACTTC.

A single count supports this clone. The chain couples TRBV7-2 to TRBJ1-4; a possible D gene is TRBD1 (5 bases). This CDR3 is 13 amino acids long. The V gene's germline CDR1 is SGHTA and CDR2 FQGNSA. The V end lost 2 bases, the J end lost 8 bases, and 9 bases lay between the germline ends. The CDR3 sequence is CASSLSGGEKLFF. The CDR3, as DNA: TGTGCCAGCAGCTTAAGTGGGGGGGAAAAACTGTTTTTT.

The chain recombines TRBV29-1 with TRBJ2-7; TRBD1 matches at 10 bases. The CDR3 is made up of 17 amino acids. The germline V gene has CDR1 SQVTM and CDR2 ANQGSEA. The trim removed 0 bases at V and 4 bases at J, leaving 12 bases unmatched. CDR3 protein: CSVEDPAGGQGGYEQYF. CDR3 DNA: TGCAGCGTTGAAGATCCGGCCGGAGGACAGGGGGGATACGAGCAGTACTTC.